This TCR beta chain emerged from a study of blood T cell repertoires in COVID-19. On the study more broadly: Italy, Spain and the United States were the sources of the convalescent and acute COVID-19 samples.

This CDR3 contains 16 residues. V shed 3 bases, J shed 1 base, and the junction held 9 bases outside the gene matches. The protocol was immunoSEQ multiplex PCR, while the TCRdb copy is restricted to in-frame clones and leaves out a portion. The table shows 50,000 to 80,000 clones, with around 84% occurring only once. This TCR derives from a man aged 45 to 65 with active COVID-19. Sequenced sample: peripheral blood. The J gene is TRBJ2-5, the V gene TRBV5-3; 7 bases are shared with TRBD1. TRBV5-3 is noted as an ORF with a role that remains uncertain. CDR3 sequence: CARSSTPGTVQETQYF. CDR3 nucleotides: TGTGCCAGAAGCTCGACCCCCGGGACAGTCCAAGAGACCCAGTACTTC.